This T cell receptor beta chain was identified in a study of T-cell memory formation after mild COVID-19. Study as a whole: Across donors, TCR clusters were largely donor specific. General study findings and limits: Nothing confirmed that second-wave clones peaking on day 37 were specific for SARS-CoV-2.

This clonotype was recorded many times. Its antigen is not identified. TCRdb itself ran the 5' RACE reads through MiXCR, one entry per CDR3 protein. The table records a few hundred thousand distinct CDR3 sequences, about a sixth of them present only once. CDR1 is SGHNT, CDR2 YYREEE, per germline (reference sequence). J was trimmed by 3 bases and V by 2 bases; bases with no gene match: 6. The CDR3 covers 15 residues. The TCR originated in a man aged 18 to 35 who had mild COVID-19 (a few samples of this study predate the infection). Cell type and time point are not known. V and J are TRBV5-4 and TRBJ2-7, with 9 bases matching TRBD1. Source material: PBMCs or a T cell subset sorted from them (not recorded which). The CDR3, as DNA: TGTGCCAGCAGCTTTGGGGACAGGGTTTTCTACGAGCAGTACTTC. The encoded protein is CASSFGDRVFYEQYF.